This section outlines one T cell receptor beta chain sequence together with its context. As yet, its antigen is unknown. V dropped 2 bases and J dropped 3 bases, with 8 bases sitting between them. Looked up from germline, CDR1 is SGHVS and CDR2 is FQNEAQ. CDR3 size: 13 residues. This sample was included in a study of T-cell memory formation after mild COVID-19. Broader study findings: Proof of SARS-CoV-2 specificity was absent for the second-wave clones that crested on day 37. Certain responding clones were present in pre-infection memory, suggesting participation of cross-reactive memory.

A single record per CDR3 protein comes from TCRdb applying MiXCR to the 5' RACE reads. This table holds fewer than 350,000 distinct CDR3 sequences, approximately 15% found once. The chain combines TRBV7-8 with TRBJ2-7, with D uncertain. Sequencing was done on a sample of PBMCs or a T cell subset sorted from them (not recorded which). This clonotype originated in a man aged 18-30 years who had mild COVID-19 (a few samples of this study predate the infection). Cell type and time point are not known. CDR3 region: CASSLRSLYEQYF. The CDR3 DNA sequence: TGTGCCAGCAGCTTAAGGAGCCTCTACGAGCAGTACTTC.